A single sample gave rise to the 20 T cell receptor beta chains below, sequenced in a study of cytotoxic CD8 clonotypes in ibrutinib-treated CLL. TCRdb keeps only in-frame clones here, not all; method: immunoSEQ multiplex PCR. The sample shows about 84,000 clones, roughly 86% of them seen only once. Sequenced material: PBMCs, taken before ibrutinib treatment. The source of these receptors is a human donor with chronic lymphocytic leukemia.

The chain employs TRBV7-2 and TRBJ2-1; 7 bases are a match to TRBD2. CDR3 length equals 16 residues. Germline CDR1 reads SGHTA; CDR2 reads FQGNSA. Germline trimming cut 2 bases from V and 4 bases from J; bases unmatched to any gene: 8. The CDR3 nucleotides read TGTGCCAGCAGCTTAACGTATCTAGCGGCGTACAATGAGCAGTTCTTC. It codes for CASSLTYLAAYNEQFF.

This clone was detected many times. The chain links TRBV2 to TRBJ2-7; the D is unclear. The CDR3 spans 13 residues. Trimming removed 6 bases from V and 3 bases from J, with 12 bases in between. The germline V gene has CDR1 SNHLY and CDR2 FYNNEI. CDR3 protein: CASRTPRSYEQYF. Here the CDR3 DNA reads TGTGCCAGCAGGACCCCTCGAAGCTACGAGCAGTACTTC.

The chain is built from TRBV7-2 and TRBJ1-3; D remains unclear. The V end lost 2 bases, the J end lost 2 bases, and 13 bases lay between the germline ends. The CDR3 has 16 residues. Germline CDR1 reads SGHTA; CDR2 reads FQGNSA. The chain's CDR3 is CASSLIPGSAGNTIYF. The CDR3 nucleotides are TGTGCCAGCAGCTTAATCCCCGGGAGCGCTGGAAACACCATATATTTT.

V and J are TRBV6-1 and TRBJ1-2, with a tentative D call TRBD1 (5 bases). Germline CDR1 is MNHNS and CDR2 is SASEGT. The CDR3 length is 19 residues. The V end was cut by 2 bases, the J end by 2 bases, with 24 bases between. CDR3 nucleotides: TGTGCCAGCAGTGAAATCCAAACACAGGTTCCACCTCCCAACTATGGCTACACCTTC. Translation gives CASSEIQTQVPPPNYGYTF.

The V gene is TRBV9, the J gene TRBJ1-1; TRBD1 aligns across 7 bases. Germline loops: CDR1 SGDLS, CDR2 YYNGEE. The CDR3 is made up of 15 amino acids. V gave up 5 bases and J gave up 5 bases; unmatched junction bases: 12. The CDR3 loop is CASSRQGLGETEAFF. As DNA, the CDR3 is TGTGCCAGCAGTCGACAGGGTTTAGGGGAGACTGAAGCTTTCTTT.

The DNA for the CDR3 is TGTGCCAGCAGCTCTGACCTGAGGGCCTACGAGCAGTACTTC. Protein: CASSSDLRAYEQYF. The gene calls are TRBV7-9 and TRBJ2-7; the D gene is possibly TRBD2 (5 bases). V was clipped by 4 bases and J by 2 bases, with 12 bases between them. CDR3 length equals 14 residues. The V gene's germline CDR1 is SEHNR and CDR2 FQNEAQ (reference sequence).

The V and J genes are TRBV28 and TRBJ1-4; D ambiguous. Germline lookup yields CDR1 MDHEN and CDR2 SYDVKM. This CDR3 is built from 16 residues. The V end lost 5 bases, the J end lost 3 bases, and 16 bases lay between the germline ends. CDR3 amino acids: CASSPYAGYPNEKLFF. CDR3 DNA sequence: TGTGCCAGCAGTCCTTACGCGGGGTATCCTAATGAAAAACTGTTTTTT.

This clone turned up a few times. V gene TRBV28 combines with J gene TRBJ1-4; TRBD1 matches at 12 bases. With V trimmed by 5 bases and J by 7 bases, 8 bases remained unmatched. Per the germline V gene, CDR1 is MDHEN and CDR2 is SYDVKM. CDR3 size: 16 residues. CDR3 sequence reads: CASSTPGQGAREKLFF. CDR3 bases: TGTGCCAGCAGTACGCCGGGACAGGGGGCCCGTGAAAAACTGTTTTTT. The full variable domain, completed using reference TRBV28 and TRBJ1-4, is DVKVTQSSRYLVKRTGEKVFLECVQDMDHENMFWYRQDPGLGLRLIYFSYDVKMKEKGDIPEGYSVSREKKERFSLILESASTNQTSMYLCASSTPGQGAREKLFFGSGTQLSVL.

The rearrangement uses TRBV5-6 and TRBJ2-7, with a weak D call TRBD1 (6 bases). In germline, CDR1 is SGHDT, CDR2 YYEEEE. With 0 bases removed from V and 0 bases from J, the gap between germline ends came to 19 bases. This CDR3 is 18 amino acids long. The CDR3, as DNA: TGTGCCAGCAGCTTGGTGAGTTTTCCAGGGGTCCACTCCTACGAGCAGTACTTC. Translation: CASSLVSFPGVHSYEQYF.

This clone was seen only once. This chain uses TRBV29-1 with TRBJ1-1, with D hard to call. CDR1 and CDR2 from the germline V gene are SQVTM and ANQGSEA. With 2 bases removed from V and 8 bases from J, the gap between germline ends came to 9 bases. The CDR3 runs to 11 residues. The DNA for the CDR3 is TGCAGCGTTGAAACAGTCGCGGAAGCTTTCTTT. Translating gives CSVETVAEAFF.

The chain is built from TRBV14 and TRBJ2-1; 11 positions agree with TRBD2. Germline V lookup: CDR1 SGHDN, CDR2 FVKESK. Losses at the gene ends were 2 bases for V and 12 bases for J; bases not matched to a gene: 6. The CDR3 totals 14 residues. Here the CDR3 reads CASSQLGGTSGQFF. DNA of the CDR3: TGTGCCAGCAGCCAACTAGGGGGGACTAGCGGGCAGTTCTTC.

The gene calls are TRBV2 and TRBJ2-1, with 7 bases fitting TRBD1. Unmatched junction bases numbered 1, after V lost 4 bases and J lost 4 bases. Germline V gives CDR1 SNHLY, CDR2 FYNNEI. This CDR3 spans 13 amino acids. CDR3 residues: CASSGDRYNEQFF. Here the CDR3 DNA reads TGTGCCAGCAGTGGGGACAGATACAATGAGCAGTTCTTC. Complete variable domain (other parts from reference TRBV2 and TRBJ2-1): EPEVTQTPSHQVTQMGQEVILRCVPISNHLYFYWYRQILGQKVEFLVSFYNNEISEKSEIFDDQFSVERPDGSNFTLKIRSTKLEDSAMYFCASSGDRYNEQFFGPGTRLTVL.

The chain links TRBV30 to TRBJ1-1; 8 nucleotides align to TRBD1. Germline V gene data show CDR1 as GTSNPN and CDR2 as SVGIG (reference sequence). After removal of 1 base from V and 3 bases from J, the junction contained 4 bases not matched to a gene. The CDR3 has 14 amino acids. The CDR3 protein is CAWSDGQGYTEAFF. The CDR3 DNA follows: TGTGCCTGGAGTGATGGACAGGGATACACTGAAGCTTTCTTT.

The rearrangement links TRBV7-6 to TRBJ2-7, with D possibly matching TRBD2 (6 bases). Trimming pared 4 bases from V and 5 bases from J, leaving 15 bases between. Looked up from germline, CDR1 is SGHVS and CDR2 is FNYEAQ. The CDR3 is made up of 14 amino acids. The CDR3 reads CASSSTGLFDEQYF. The DNA of the CDR3 is TGTGCCAGCAGCTCGACGGGACTTTTCGACGAGCAGTACTTC.

This clone was observed once. This chain uses TRBV14 with TRBJ2-3; 9 bases are shared with TRBD1. The V gene end was trimmed by 4 bases and the J gene end by 1 base; junction bases not matched to a gene: 9. The CDR3 extends over 17 amino acids. From germline, CDR1 is SGHDN and CDR2 FVKESK. The CDR3 reads CASSPPRDRVGTDTQYF. The CDR3 coding sequence is TGTGCCAGCAGCCCTCCCCGGGACAGGGTAGGCACAGATACGCAGTATTTT. The full variable domain, its missing parts supplied by reference TRBV14 and TRBJ2-3, is EAGVTQFPSHSVIEKGQTVTLRCDPISGHDNLYWYRRVMGKEIKFLLHFVKESKQDESGMPNNRFLAERTGGTYSTLKVQPAELEDSGVYFCASSPPRDRVGTDTQYFGPGTRLTVL.

This clone was found a few times. The CDR3 loop is CASSSKGRYGYTF. In nucleotides, the CDR3 is TGTGCCAGCAGTTCCAAAGGGAGATATGGCTACACCTTC. The chain joins TRBV6-5 to TRBJ1-2; D ambiguous. Germline V gene lookup returns CDR1 MNHEY and CDR2 SVGAGI. The V gene lost 4 bases and the J gene lost 5 bases, with 11 bases spanning the gap. This CDR3 is built from 13 residues.

V gene TRBV2 combines with J gene TRBJ1-4, with TRBD1 matching 7 bases. Trimming removed 5 bases from V and 8 bases from J; junction bases left unmatched: 11. The CDR3 totals 15 residues. CDR1 and CDR2 (germline): SNHLY, FYNNEI. The CDR3 loop is CASSRGINRGEKLFF. For the CDR3, the DNA is TGTGCCAGCAGTCGAGGTATTAACAGGGGAGAAAAACTGTTTTTT.

The DNA of the CDR3 is TGCAGCGTTGCCAACACCGGGGAGCTGTTTTTT. The encoded protein is CSVANTGELFF. This rearrangement joins TRBV29-1 to TRBJ2-2; the D is unclear. Looked up from germline, CDR1 is SQVTM and CDR2 is ANQGSEA. CDR3 size: 11 residues. V lost 4 bases and J 2 bases, leaving 2 bases between the germline ends.

This clone was picked up one time. The V and J genes are TRBV4-1 and TRBJ2-4; TRBD2 matches at 9 bases. CDR1 and CDR2 from the germline V gene are MGHRA and YSYEKL. CDR3 length equals 16 residues. V lost 2 bases to trimming and J lost 8 bases; unmatched junction nucleotides: 10. The CDR3 coding sequence is TGCGCCAGCAGCCAAAATAGCGGGAGTGGAGGATACATTCAGTACTTC. The encoded protein is CASSQNSGSGGYIQYF.

The chain recombines TRBV2 with TRBJ1-3; 8 bases line up with TRBD1. Germline assignment: CDR1 SNHLY and CDR2 FYNNEI. The CDR3 extends over 16 amino acids. With V trimmed by 5 bases and J by 0 bases, 6 bases remained unmatched. The CDR3 spells CASSRGQGSSGNTIYF. The CDR3 coding sequence is TGTGCCAGCAGTCGCGGACAGGGAAGCTCTGGAAACACCATATATTTT. Variable domain in full (rest from reference TRBV2 and TRBJ1-3): EPEVTQTPSHQVTQMGQEVILRCVPISNHLYFYWYRQILGQKVEFLVSFYNNEISEKSEIFDDQFSVERPDGSNFTLKIRSTKLEDSAMYFCASSRGQGSSGNTIYFGEGSWLTVV.